The 22 T cell receptor beta chains below were found in one sample sequenced in a study of glioma-infiltrating T cells. Amplification of TCR alpha and beta CDR3 regions from RNA used iRepertoire nested multiplex PCR. One entry per CDR3 protein results from TCRdb running MiXCR on the multiplex PCR reads. The table records about 140,000 distinct CDR3 sequences, about 39% of them present only once. Source material: glioma tissue, nonneoplastic brain tissue, or PBMCs (not recorded which). All receptors derive from a human donor with low-grade glioma or glioblastoma, undergoing nonglioma brain surgery, or in good health (not recorded which).

This chain connects TRBV2 to TRBJ2-5; 7 nucleotides agree with TRBD2. From germline, CDR1 is SNHLY and CDR2 FYNNEI. The CDR3 is 14 amino acids. Germline trimming cut 3 bases from V and 2 bases from J; bases unmatched to any gene: 3. CDR3 DNA sequence: TGTGCCAGCAGTGATCGACTAGCTCAAGAGACCCAGTACTTC. Residues: CASSDRLAQETQYF.

The chain links TRBV4-3 to TRBJ2-3, with TRBD1 identical over 9 bases. Trimming at V came to 4 bases and at J to 6 bases, leaving 8 bases not matched to a gene. CDR1 LGHNA and CDR2 YSLEER come from the germline V gene. The CDR3 consists of 15 residues. CDR3: CASSPQGAIGDTQYF. The CDR3 nucleotides are TGCGCCAGCAGCCCACAGGGGGCGATTGGTGATACGCAGTATTTT.

V and J are TRBV6-2 or TRBV6-3 and TRBJ2-1; no firm D call. This CDR3 has 13 residues. CDR1 and CDR2 (germline): MNHEY, SVGEGT. Trimming shortened V by 2 bases and J by 9 bases, and 11 bases separated the two germline ends. DNA of the CDR3: TGTGCCAGCAGTTACCGTCCGGAGACTGAGCAGTTCTTC. Translation gives CASSYRPETEQFF.

In the case of this clonotype: A much bigger clone sits one base away, suggesting this may be a read error. The CDR3 ends on some other residue instead of the conserved phenylalanine or tryptophan, so this is likely a read error. The V and J genes are TRBV7-2 and TRBJ1-6, with 7 nucleotides matching TRBD1. V lost 5 bases, J lost 5 bases, and 6 bases stayed unmatched. CDR1 is SGHTA, CDR2 FQGNSA, per germline. The CDR3 spans 15 residues. The CDR3 DNA is TGTGCCAGCAGCAAGGACAGGAATAATAATTCACCCCTCCACTCT. It encodes CASSKDRNNNSPLHS.

This clonotype was counted only a few times. J is TRBJ2-7 and V is TRBV20-1; 7 bases are shared with TRBD2. The V gene end was trimmed by 5 bases and the J gene end by 3 bases; junction bases not matched to a gene: 7. The CDR3 is made up of 13 amino acids. CDR1 and CDR2 (germline): DFQATT, SNEGSKA (reference sequence). This chain's CDR3 is CSARTRGRYEQYF. In DNA, the CDR3 is TGCAGTGCTCGGACTAGGGGACGCTACGAGCAGTACTTC.

A few counts support this clonotype. The genes are TRBV29-1 and TRBJ1-2; maybe TRBD1 (5 bases). V gave up 2 bases and J gave up 5 bases, with 9 bases separating them. The CDR3 contains 12 residues. Per the germline V gene, CDR1 is SQVTM and CDR2 is ANQGSEA. This CDR3 is CSVETGGYGYTF. In DNA form, the CDR3 reads TGCAGCGTTGAAACGGGGGGGTATGGCTACACCTTC.

This clonotype was counted a few times. The gene calls are TRBV20-1 and TRBJ2-7; a weak D match, TRBD1 (6 bases). This CDR3 has 11 amino acids. Trimming removed 6 bases at V and 4 bases at J, with 10 bases between. Germline assignment: CDR1 DFQATT and CDR2 SNEGSKA (reference sequence). The chain's CDR3 is CSARDTYEQYF. As DNA, the CDR3 is TGCAGTGCACGGGACACTTACGAGCAGTACTTC.

This clonotype showed up just a few times. V gene TRBV7-2 combines with J gene TRBJ1-1; D uncertain. Germline-derived CDR1 and CDR2 are SGHTA and FQGNSA. The CDR3 is 14 residues long. The V end lost 0 bases, the J end lost 3 bases, and 8 bases lay between the germline ends. CDR3 protein: CASSLAGGYTEAFF. CDR3 in DNA: TGTGCCAGCAGCTTAGCCGGCGGGTACACTGAAGCTTTCTTT.

Turning to this clonotype: This could be a read error, since a much larger clone is one nucleotide away. The gene calls are TRBV27 and TRBJ2-1; weak D call: TRBD2 (6 bases). CDR1 and CDR2 from the germline V gene are MNHEY and SMNVEV (reference sequence). The CDR3 runs 11 residues. CDR3 sequence: CASSLGGEKYF. The CDR3 DNA is TGTGCCAGCAGTTTAGGAGGGGAGAAGTACTTC.

This clonotype was observed a handful of times. The chain links TRBV20-1 to TRBJ1-3; D uncertain. Trimming shortened V by 1 base and J by 4 bases, and 11 bases separated the two germline ends. The CDR3 runs 14 residues. CDR1 and CDR2 from the germline V gene are DFQATT and SNEGSKA (reference sequence). CDR3 bases: TGCAGTGCTAGAGGGCTTGGAAGGGGAAACACCATATATTTT. The encoded protein is CSARGLGRGNTIYF.

There are a few counts of this clonotype. This chain links TRBV6-2 or TRBV6-3 with TRBJ1-1, with 7 bases lining up with TRBD1. V dropped 6 bases and J dropped 3; count of bases not matched to a gene: 4. The V gene's germline CDR1 is MNHEY and CDR2 SVGEGT. This CDR3 has 13 amino acids. CDR3 nucleotide sequence: TGTGCCAGCAGACAACAGGGGTACACTGAAGCTTTCTTT. This encodes CASRQQGYTEAFF.

Points on this clonotype: Just one base apart from a much larger clone, this may be a read error. This CDR3 fails to terminate in the conserved phenylalanine or tryptophan, so it likely reflects a read error. The chain joins TRBV6-1 to TRBJ2-3; D call uncertain. The V and J ends lost 6 bases and 6 bases respectively, with 7 bases between them. There are 11 residues in the CDR3. Germline CDR1 is MNHNS and CDR2 is SASEGT. The CDR3 nucleotides read TGTGCCAGCAGATTGGAGGATACGCAGTATTCT. As protein: CASRLEDTQYS.

The table lists this clonotype with a few counts. CDR3 region: CASSQNTDTQYF. The CDR3 DNA follows: TGCGCCAGCAGCCAAAACACAGATACGCAGTATTTT. The chain employs TRBV4-1 and TRBJ2-3; no clear D gene. CDR3 length: 12 residues. V lost 2 bases, J lost 2 bases, and 2 bases lay in between. CDR1 and CDR2 (germline): MGHRA, YSYEKL.

In this sample, this clonotype turned up a few times. A read error may produce the germline difference seen at one junction end. The chain uses TRBV7-6 and TRBJ2-4; 7 bases align to TRBD1. CDR1 and CDR2 (germline): SGHVS, FNYEAQ. This CDR3 comprises 14 residues. CDR3 sequence (DNA): TGTGCCCGCAGCTTAAGACAGGGCTCGGACATTCAGTACTTC. Protein sequence: CARSLRQGSDIQYF.

The gene calls are TRBV28 and TRBJ1-1, with D uncertain. V was pared by 8 bases and J by 3 bases, with 16 bases between. This CDR3 comprises 14 residues. Germline V lookup: CDR1 MDHEN, CDR2 SYDVKM. The DNA of the CDR3 is TGTGCCAGCCACTCGGCTTCTGACGACACTGAAGCTTTCTTT. This translates into CASHSASDDTEAFF.

The chain uses TRBV6-1 and TRBJ2-7, with D uncertain. V was trimmed by 5 bases and J by 1 base, leaving 9 bases between them. CDR1 is MNHNS and CDR2 is SASEGT in the germline V gene. CDR3 length equals 13 residues. The CDR3 here is CASSWVSSYEQYF. In DNA form, the CDR3 reads TGTGCCAGCAGTTGGGTATCTTCCTACGAGCAGTACTTC.

With regard to this clonotype: One end of the junction is discordant with germline, which a read error may explain. The gene calls are TRBV7-7 and TRBJ1-6; possible D gene TRBD1, 5 bases. The CDR3 totals 13 residues. The germline V gene has CDR1 SSHAT and CDR2 FNYEAQ (reference sequence). The CDR3 coding sequence is TGTGCTAGCAGCTTAGGGGAGAATTCACCCCTCCACTTT. Amino acid sequence: CASSLGENSPLHF.

This rearrangement joins TRBV20-1 to TRBJ1-5; D is perhaps TRBD1 (5 bases). Germline V gives CDR1 DFQATT, CDR2 SNEGSKA (reference sequence). The CDR3 extends over 15 amino acids. V dropped 6 bases and J dropped 3 bases, with 18 bases sitting between them. The CDR3 coding sequence is TGCAGTGCCCGAGATGGGGCAGGGATCAATCAGCCCCAGCATTTT. Protein sequence: CSARDGAGINQPQHF.

The V call is TRBV20-1, the J call TRBJ1-3; D remains ambiguous. V lost 5 bases and J lost 2, with 7 bases in between. The CDR3 length is 12 residues. The germline V gene encodes CDR1 DFQATT and CDR2 SNEGSKA (reference sequence). CDR3 loop: CSAREAGNTIYF. CDR3 DNA: TGCAGTGCTCGGGAAGCTGGAAACACCATATATTTT.

This clonotype came up a few times. This rearrangement joins TRBV12-3 or TRBV12-4 to TRBJ2-6, with D hard to call. Trimming left V 1 base short and J 0 bases short, with 4 bases between. This CDR3 comprises 15 residues. The CDR3 loop reads CASSLDSSGANVLTF. Written as DNA, the CDR3 is TGTGCCAGCAGTTTAGACAGCTCTGGGGCCAACGTCCTGACTTTC.

For this clonotype: At one of its ends the junction is not consistent with the germline gene, which may arise from a read error. CDR3 nucleotides: TGCAGTGCTGCCGGTCATGAGCAGTCCTTC. Encoded protein: CSAAGHEQSF. The V call is TRBV20-1, the J call TRBJ2-1; D gene uncertain. The CDR3 length is 10 residues. Germline CDR1 is DFQATT and CDR2 is SNEGSKA (reference sequence).

As regards this clonotype: A much more abundant neighbour one base away suggests this may be a read error. The rearrangement uses TRBV6-1 and TRBJ2-3, with a weak D call TRBD1 (5 bases). There are 12 residues in the CDR3. V lost 9 bases and J 9 bases, leaving 16 bases between the germline ends. CDR1 is MNHNS, CDR2 SASEGT, per germline. CDR3 sequence (DNA): TGTGCCAGAAGTATGGGGCGGTGGACGCAGTATTTT. It translates to CARSMGRWTQYF.